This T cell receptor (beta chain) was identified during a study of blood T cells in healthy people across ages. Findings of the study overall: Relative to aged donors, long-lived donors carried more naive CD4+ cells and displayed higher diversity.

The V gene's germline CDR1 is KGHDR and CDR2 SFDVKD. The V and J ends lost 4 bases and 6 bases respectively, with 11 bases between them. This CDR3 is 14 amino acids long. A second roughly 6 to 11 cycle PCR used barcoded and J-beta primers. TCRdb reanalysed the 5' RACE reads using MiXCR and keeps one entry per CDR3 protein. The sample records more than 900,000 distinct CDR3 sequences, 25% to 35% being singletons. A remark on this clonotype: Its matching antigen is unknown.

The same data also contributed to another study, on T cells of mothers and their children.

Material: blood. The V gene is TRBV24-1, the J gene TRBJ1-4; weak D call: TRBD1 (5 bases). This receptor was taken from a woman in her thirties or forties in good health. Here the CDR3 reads CATSEAGGDEKLFF. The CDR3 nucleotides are TGTGCCACCAGTGAGGCTGGAGGGGATGAAAAACTGTTTTTT.